Given below is one TCR beta chain in context. Which antigen it targets is not known. Nothing much larger sits one base from this clone, and base qualities are not available. Genomic DNA was isolated using the Qiagen DNeasy kit from unsorted PBMCs as well as from negatively selected CD4+ and CD8+ fractions. TCR beta CDR3 regions were amplified by immunoSEQ multiplex PCR using primers annealing to V and J segments. A synthetic immune receptor repertoire was used to minimize amplification bias, and remaining bias was computationally removed after sequencing. Under the source paper's analysis protocol: Custom Python scripts were used to quantify repertoire diversity as the Shannon entropy index. The unsorted, CD4+ and CD8+ repertoires were each analyzed separately, with the exception of combined analyses, where CD4+ and CD8+ sequences were merged in silico. A clone counted as expanded when the clone's frequency after treatment rose at least 2-fold relative to C1D1, and clones undetected at baseline were given a pseudocount of 0.5. Singleton clones were defined as clones with 0 or 1 copy at C1D1, and non-singleton clones were defined as clones with 2 or more copies. Clones expanded in unsorted samples were assigned a CD4+, CD8+ or unknown annotation through matching of protein sequences in sorted samples from the same patient. Wilcoxon tests on paired samples were used to test diversity changes from C1D1 to C4D1. This is the immuneACCESS table as TCRdb keeps it, with only in-frame sequences that have V and J called. A part of the clones is gone; compared with another copy, unresolved V genes explain less than half, and the rest is unexplained. That table gives V, J and clone size, and the DNA gave D and trimming. Counted in this sample were approximately 61,000 clones; approximately 92% of them appeared once. The ten largest account for roughly 15% of the sample.

From cysteine to phenylalanine, the CDR3 is 14 amino acids long. CDR3 DNA is the only sequence kept; it has 42 bases, read in frame from the first base. The germline V gene (reference sequence) yields SEHNR for CDR1 and FQNEAQ for CDR2. Trimming takes 2 bases off V and 8 bases off J; junction bases not matched to a gene: 8. This entry is derived from a study of PD-1 blockade in classical Hodgkin lymphoma (TCRdb year 2020). Context from the whole study: Nivolumab dosing was 3 mg/kg intravenously every 2 weeks, continuing until either disease progression or unacceptable toxicity. The study used CyTOF and TCR beta sequencing to define a peripheral blood immune signature of response to PD-1 blockade in classical Hodgkin lymphoma. Findings and caveats that apply to the study as a whole: Diversity was lower in patients who began nivolumab less than 1 year after ASCT, so these patients were left out of later analyses to avoid confounding by immune reconstitution. Trial patients with a complete response had baseline diversity similar to that of newly diagnosed patients, while partial responders and progressors had significantly lower diversity. The study was restricted to a single clinical trial cohort, and the causes of repertoire differences, possibly disease activity or prior therapy, were left undefined. By C4D1, a significant rise was seen in CD4+ TCR diversity but not in CD8+ TCR diversity (p=0.0027 vs p=0.16), and the rise was most apparent among complete responders (p=0.02). Baseline TCR diversity was reported to be lower in newly diagnosed patients than in healthy donors, and even lower in relapsed/refractory patients.

Per the publication, the time point label means: cycle 1 day 1 (C1D1), immediately before nivolumab initiation. All trial patients had relapsed after autologous stem cell transplantation, with cohorts A, B and C differing in prior brentuximab vedotin exposure. The trial cohort included 56 patients with relapsed/refractory classical Hodgkin lymphoma, and each patient had a best overall response of complete response, partial response or progressive disease. In the multi-cohort phase II CheckMate 205 trial, trial patients received single-agent nivolumab. An independent review committee assessed best overall response by applying the 2007 International Working Group response criteria. Trial PBMCs were collected just before the start of nivolumab (C1D1) and during therapy at cycle 2 day 1 and cycle 4 day 1. Peripheral blood was collected in 8 mL Vacutainer Cell Preparation Tubes, from which PBMCs were isolated by centrifugation and then cryopreserved.

Recombination connected TRBV7-9 to TRBJ1-2, with 7 bases aligning to TRBD1. This clonotype originated in a human donor with classical Hodgkin lymphoma. Sequences were derived from peripheral blood mononuclear cells (PBMCs), sampled at baseline. The nucleotide sequence reads as follows: TGTGCCAGCAGCTTACGAGAGGGGGCAGGGGGCTACACCTTC. Its protein reads: CASSLREGAGGYTF.